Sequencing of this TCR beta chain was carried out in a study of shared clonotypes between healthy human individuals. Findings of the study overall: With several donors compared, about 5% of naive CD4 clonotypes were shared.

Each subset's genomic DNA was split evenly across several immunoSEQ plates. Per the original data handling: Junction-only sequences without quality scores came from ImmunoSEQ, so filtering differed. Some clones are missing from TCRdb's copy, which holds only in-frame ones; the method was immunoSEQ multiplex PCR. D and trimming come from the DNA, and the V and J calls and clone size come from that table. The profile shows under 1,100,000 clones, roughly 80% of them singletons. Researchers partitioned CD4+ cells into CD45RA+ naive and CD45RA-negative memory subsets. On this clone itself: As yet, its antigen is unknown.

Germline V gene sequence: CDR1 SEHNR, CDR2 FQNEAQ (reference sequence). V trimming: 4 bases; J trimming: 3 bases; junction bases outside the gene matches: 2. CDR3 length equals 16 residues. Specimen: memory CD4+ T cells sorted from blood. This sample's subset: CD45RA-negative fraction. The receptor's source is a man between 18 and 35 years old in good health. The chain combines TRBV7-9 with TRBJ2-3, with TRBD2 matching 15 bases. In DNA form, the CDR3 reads TGTGCCAGCAGCTGGGGGACTAGCGGGGGGACAGATACGCAGTATTTT. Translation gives CASSWGTSGGTDTQYF.